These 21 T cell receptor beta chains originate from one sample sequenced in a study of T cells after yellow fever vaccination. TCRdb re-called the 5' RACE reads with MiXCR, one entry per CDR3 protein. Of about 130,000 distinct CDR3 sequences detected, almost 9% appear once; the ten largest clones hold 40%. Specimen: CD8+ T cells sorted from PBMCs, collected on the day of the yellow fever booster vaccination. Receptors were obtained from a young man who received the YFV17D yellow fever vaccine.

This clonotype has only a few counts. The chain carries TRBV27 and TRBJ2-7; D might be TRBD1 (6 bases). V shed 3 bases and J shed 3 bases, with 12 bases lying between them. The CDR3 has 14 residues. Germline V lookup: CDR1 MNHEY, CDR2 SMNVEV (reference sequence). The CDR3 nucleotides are TGTGCCAGCAGTTTGGGGGCAGGGTTCTACGAGCAGTACTTC. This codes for CASSLGAGFYEQYF.

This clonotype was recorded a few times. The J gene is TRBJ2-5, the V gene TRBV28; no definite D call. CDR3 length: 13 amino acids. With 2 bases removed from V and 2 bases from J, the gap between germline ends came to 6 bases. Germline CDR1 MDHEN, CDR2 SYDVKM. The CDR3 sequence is CASSLTIQETQYF. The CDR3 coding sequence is TGTGCCAGCAGTTTAACTATACAAGAGACCCAGTACTTC.

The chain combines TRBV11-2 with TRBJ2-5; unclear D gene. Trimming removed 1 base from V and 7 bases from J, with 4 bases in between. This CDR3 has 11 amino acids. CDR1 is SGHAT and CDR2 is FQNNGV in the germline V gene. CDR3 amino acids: CASSLARTQYF. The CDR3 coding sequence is TGTGCCAGCAGCTTAGCGCGGACCCAGTACTTC.

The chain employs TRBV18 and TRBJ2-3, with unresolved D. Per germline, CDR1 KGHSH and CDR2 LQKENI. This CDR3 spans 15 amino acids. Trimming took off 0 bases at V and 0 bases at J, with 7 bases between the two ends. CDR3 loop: CASSPPGYSTDTQYF. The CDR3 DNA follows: TGTGCCAGCTCACCACCGGGTTATAGCACAGATACGCAGTATTTT.

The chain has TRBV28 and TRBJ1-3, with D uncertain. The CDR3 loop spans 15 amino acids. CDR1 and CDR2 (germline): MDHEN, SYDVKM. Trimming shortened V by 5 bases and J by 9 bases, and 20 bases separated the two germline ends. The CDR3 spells CASSPPDFGFGTIYF. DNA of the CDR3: TGTGCCAGCAGTCCCCCCGACTTCGGGTTTGGCACCATATATTTT.

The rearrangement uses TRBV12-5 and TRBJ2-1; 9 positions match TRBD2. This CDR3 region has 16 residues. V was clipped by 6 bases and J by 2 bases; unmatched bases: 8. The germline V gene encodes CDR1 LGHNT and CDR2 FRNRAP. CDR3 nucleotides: TGTGCTAGTGGCCCCTCTCTAGCGGGGCCCTACAATGAGCAGTTCTTC. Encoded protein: CASGPSLAGPYNEQFF.

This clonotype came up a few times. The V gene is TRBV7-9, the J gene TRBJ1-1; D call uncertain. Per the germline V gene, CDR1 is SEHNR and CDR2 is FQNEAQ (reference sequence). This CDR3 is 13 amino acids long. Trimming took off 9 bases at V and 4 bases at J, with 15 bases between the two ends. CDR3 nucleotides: TGTGCCAGTGAGGACGGAGTTATCACTGAAGCTTTCTTT. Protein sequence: CASEDGVITEAFF.

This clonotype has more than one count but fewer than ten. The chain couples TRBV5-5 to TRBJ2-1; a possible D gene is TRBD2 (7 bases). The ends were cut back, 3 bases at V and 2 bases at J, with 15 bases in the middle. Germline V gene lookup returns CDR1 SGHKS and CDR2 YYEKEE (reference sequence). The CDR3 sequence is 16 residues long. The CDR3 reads CASSYGRGGTYNEQFF. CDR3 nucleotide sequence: TGTGCCAGCAGCTATGGTAGGGGGGGCACCTACAATGAGCAGTTCTTC.

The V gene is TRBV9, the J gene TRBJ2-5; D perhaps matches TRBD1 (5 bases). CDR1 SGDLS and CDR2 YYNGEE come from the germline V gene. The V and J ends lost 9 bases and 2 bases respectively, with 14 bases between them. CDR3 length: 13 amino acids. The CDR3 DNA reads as TGTGCCACTTGGGGCAGACTTCAAGAGACCCAGTACTTC. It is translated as CATWGRLQETQYF.

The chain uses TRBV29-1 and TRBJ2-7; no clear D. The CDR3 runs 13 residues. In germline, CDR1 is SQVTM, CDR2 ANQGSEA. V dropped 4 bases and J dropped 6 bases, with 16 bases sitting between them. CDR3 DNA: TGCAGCGTTGTTATGGACGGAGAATTCGAGCAGTACGTC. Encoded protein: CSVVMDGEFEQYV.

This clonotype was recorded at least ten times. The CDR3 here is CASSPFRGRTDTQYF. In DNA, the CDR3 is TGTGCCAGCAGCCCCTTTCGGGGGCGCACAGATACGCAGTATTTT. The rearrangement joins TRBV3-1 to TRBJ2-3; D is perhaps TRBD1 or TRBD2 (6 bases each). V lost 4 bases and J lost 1, with 12 bases in between. The CDR3 spans 15 residues. Germline V gives CDR1 LGHDT, CDR2 YNNKEL (reference sequence).

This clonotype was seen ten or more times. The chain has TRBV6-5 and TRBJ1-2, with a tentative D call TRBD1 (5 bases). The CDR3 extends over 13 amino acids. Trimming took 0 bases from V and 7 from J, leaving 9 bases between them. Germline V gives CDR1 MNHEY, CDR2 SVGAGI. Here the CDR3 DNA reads TGTGCCAGCAGTTACTCGGGGGTCCCTGGCTACACCTTC. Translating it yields CASSYSGVPGYTF.

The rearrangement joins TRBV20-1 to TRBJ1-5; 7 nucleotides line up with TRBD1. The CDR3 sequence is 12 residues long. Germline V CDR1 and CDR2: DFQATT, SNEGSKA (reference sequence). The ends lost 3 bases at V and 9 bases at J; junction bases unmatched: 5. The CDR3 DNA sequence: TGCAGTGCTAGGGAGGGGGCTCTGCCCCAGCATTTT. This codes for CSAREGALPQHF.

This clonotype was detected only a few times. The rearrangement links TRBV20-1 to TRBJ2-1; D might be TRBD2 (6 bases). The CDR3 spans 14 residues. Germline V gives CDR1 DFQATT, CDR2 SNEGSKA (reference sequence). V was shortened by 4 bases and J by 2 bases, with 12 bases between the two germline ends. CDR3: CSAIRDFTYNEQFF. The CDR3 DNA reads TGCAGTGCTATCAGGGACTTCACCTACAATGAGCAGTTCTTC.

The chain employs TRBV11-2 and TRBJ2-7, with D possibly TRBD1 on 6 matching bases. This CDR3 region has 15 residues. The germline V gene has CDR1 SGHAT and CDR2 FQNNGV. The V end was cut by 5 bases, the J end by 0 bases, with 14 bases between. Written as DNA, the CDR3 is TGTGCCAGCAGCCCCGGCTGGGACACCTCCTACGAGCAGTACTTC. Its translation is CASSPGWDTSYEQYF.

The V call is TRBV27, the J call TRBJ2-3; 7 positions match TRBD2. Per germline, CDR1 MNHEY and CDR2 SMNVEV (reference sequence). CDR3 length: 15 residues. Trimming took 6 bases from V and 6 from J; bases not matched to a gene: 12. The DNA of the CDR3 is TGTGCCAGCAGATACCATAGGGGAGGGGTGGATACGCAGTATTTT. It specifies CASRYHRGGVDTQYF.

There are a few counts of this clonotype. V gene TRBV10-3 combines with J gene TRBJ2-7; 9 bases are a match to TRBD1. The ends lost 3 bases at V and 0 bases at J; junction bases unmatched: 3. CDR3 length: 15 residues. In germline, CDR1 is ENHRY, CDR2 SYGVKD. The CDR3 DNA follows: TGTGCCATCAGTGACCCGGGACAGGGCTCCTACGAGCAGTACTTC. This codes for CAISDPGQGSYEQYF.

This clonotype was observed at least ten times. CDR3 amino acids: CASSQAGGPYEQYF. The DNA of the CDR3 is TGCGCCAGCAGCCAAGCGGGGGGGCCCTACGAGCAGTACTTC. The chain is built from TRBV4-1 and TRBJ2-7; 8 bases map to TRBD2. The CDR3 runs to 14 residues. Germline V lookup: CDR1 MGHRA, CDR2 YSYEKL. V dropped 1 base and J dropped 2; count of bases not matched to a gene: 1.

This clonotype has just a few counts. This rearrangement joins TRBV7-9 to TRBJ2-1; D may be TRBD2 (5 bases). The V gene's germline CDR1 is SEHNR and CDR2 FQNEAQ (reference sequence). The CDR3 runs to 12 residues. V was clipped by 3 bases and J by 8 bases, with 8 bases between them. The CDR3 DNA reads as TGTGCCAGCAGCTTGGAGGAATATGAGCAGTTCTTC. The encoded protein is CASSLEEYEQFF.

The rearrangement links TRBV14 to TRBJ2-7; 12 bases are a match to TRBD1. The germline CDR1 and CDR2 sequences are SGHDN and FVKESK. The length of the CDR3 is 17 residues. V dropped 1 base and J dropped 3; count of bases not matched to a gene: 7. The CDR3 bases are TGTGCCAGCAGCCAAGCGGGACAGGGGGCCCCAAGCTACGAGCAGTACTTC. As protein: CASSQAGQGAPSYEQYF.

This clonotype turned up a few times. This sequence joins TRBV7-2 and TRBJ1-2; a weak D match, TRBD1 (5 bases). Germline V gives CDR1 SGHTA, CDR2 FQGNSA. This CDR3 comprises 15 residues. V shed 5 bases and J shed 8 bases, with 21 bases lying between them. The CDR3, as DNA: TGTGCCAGCAGCCCCGTGACTGACAGCCTCAAGGGCTACACCTTC. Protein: CASSPVTDSLKGYTF.